Listed below are T cell receptor beta chains from one sample, sequenced in a study of cytomegalovirus exposure and HLA in healthy donors. TCRdb keeps only in-frame clones here, not all; method: immunoSEQ multiplex PCR. There are hundreds of thousands of clones in the sample; roughly 90% occur only once, and roughly 2% lies in the top ten. Sequencing was carried out using PBMCs. These receptors were obtained from a woman in her late teens or twenties in good health and CMV-seronegative. Both conserved end residues are part of each CDR3. The D gene is left open where the match is weak. Clone size is stated in some rows and not others, as once, few, many or a class when expanded.

cdr3_aa: CASSQDAGLGQPQHF
cdr3_nt: TGCGCCAGCAGCCAAGATGCGGGTTTAGGGCAGCCCCAGCATTTT
j_call: TRBJ1-5
clone_size: .
v_call: TRBV4-1
d_call: .

cdr3_aa: CASGGGYTEAFF
cdr3_nt: TGTGCCAGCGGGGGGGGATACACTGAAGCTTTCTTT
j_call: TRBJ1-1
clone_size: .
v_call: TRBV28
d_call: .

cdr3_aa: CASKAGTSAETQYF
cdr3_nt: TGTGCCAGCAAAGCCGGGACTAGCGCAGAGACCCAGTACTTC
j_call: TRBJ2-5
clone_size: few
v_call: TRBV2
d_call: TRBD2

cdr3_aa: CASTLGTGDTQYF
cdr3_nt: TGTGCCAGCACCCTCGGGACAGGGGATACGCAGTATTTT
j_call: TRBJ2-3
clone_size: few
v_call: TRBV7-9
d_call: TRBD1

cdr3_aa: CAAVGNTEAFF
cdr3_nt: TGTGCCGCGGTCGGAAACACTGAAGCTTTCTTT
j_call: TRBJ1-1
clone_size: .
v_call: TRBV6-1
d_call: .

cdr3_aa: CASSAGEHNYEQYF
cdr3_nt: TGTGCCAGCAGCGCGGGGGAGCACAACTACGAGCAGTACTTC
j_call: TRBJ2-7
clone_size: .
v_call: TRBV6-4
d_call: TRBD2

cdr3_aa: CASSLGRNEQFF
cdr3_nt: TGTGCCAGCAGCTTGGGCAGGAATGAGCAGTTCTTC
j_call: TRBJ2-1
clone_size: .
v_call: TRBV5-6
d_call: .

cdr3_aa: CASSSTLLTSGDYNEQFF
cdr3_nt: TGTGCCAGCAGTTCCACCCTGTTGACTAGCGGGGACTACAATGAGCAGTTCTTC
j_call: TRBJ2-1
clone_size: .
v_call: TRBV27
d_call: TRBD2

cdr3_aa: CASQTSGGYNEQFF
cdr3_nt: TGTGCCAGCCAGACTAGCGGGGGGTACAATGAGCAGTTCTTC
j_call: TRBJ2-1
clone_size: once
v_call: TRBV9
d_call: TRBD2

cdr3_aa: CASSLRGRDNEKLFF
cdr3_nt: TGTGCCAGCAGCTTAAGGGGAAGAGATAATGAAAAACTGTTTTTT
j_call: TRBJ1-4
clone_size: .
v_call: TRBV7-9
d_call: .

cdr3_aa: CASSLWGQGGWGYTF
cdr3_nt: TGCGCCAGCAGCTTGTGGGGACAGGGAGGATGGGGCTACACCTTC
j_call: TRBJ1-2
clone_size: .
v_call: TRBV5-1
d_call: TRBD1

cdr3_aa: CASSQVGILGGGTEAFF
cdr3_nt: TGTGCCAGCAGCCAAGTCGGGATATTGGGAGGAGGCACTGAAGCTTTCTTT
j_call: TRBJ1-1
clone_size: .
v_call: TRBV4-2
d_call: .

cdr3_aa: CASSHGTGDNSPLHF
cdr3_nt: TGCGCCAGCAGCCATGGGACAGGGGATAATTCACCCCTCCACTTT
j_call: TRBJ1-6
clone_size: .
v_call: TRBV5-1
d_call: TRBD1

cdr3_aa: CAWSLQSYEKLFF
cdr3_nt: TGTGCCTGGAGTTTACAGAGTTATGAAAAACTGTTTTTT
j_call: TRBJ1-4
clone_size: .
v_call: TRBV30
d_call: .

cdr3_aa: CASTTGETYGYTF
cdr3_nt: TGTGCCAGCACCACAGGGGAGACCTATGGCTACACCTTC
j_call: TRBJ1-2
clone_size: .
v_call: TRBV9
d_call: TRBD1

cdr3_aa: CASSQGAGTTNYGYTF
cdr3_nt: TGTGCCAGCAGCCAGGGGGCCGGGACAACGAACTATGGCTACACCTTC
j_call: TRBJ1-2
clone_size: .
v_call: TRBV14
d_call: .

cdr3_aa: CATSRDRSQGHTEAFF
cdr3_nt: TGTGCCACCAGCAGAGATCGCTCGCAGGGGCACACTGAAGCTTTCTTT
j_call: TRBJ1-1
clone_size: .
v_call: TRBV15
d_call: .

cdr3_aa: CASSPGQAGEKLFF
cdr3_nt: TGCGCCAGCAGCCCGGGACAGGCAGGGGAAAAACTGTTTTTT
j_call: TRBJ1-4
clone_size: .
v_call: TRBV5-1
d_call: TRBD1

cdr3_aa: CASRQGSETQYF
cdr3_nt: TGTGCCAGCAGACAGGGATCAGAGACCCAGTACTTC
j_call: TRBJ2-5
clone_size: .
v_call: TRBV6-5
d_call: .

cdr3_aa: CASSQGLTSIYNEQFF
cdr3_nt: TGCGCCAGCAGCCAAGGATTAACATCCATTTACAATGAGCAGTTCTTC
j_call: TRBJ2-1
clone_size: .
v_call: TRBV4-1
d_call: .

cdr3_aa: CASSVGQGATMNTEAFF
cdr3_nt: TGTGCCAGCAGCGTCGGACAGGGGGCTACTATGAACACTGAAGCTTTCTTT
j_call: TRBJ1-1
clone_size: once
v_call: TRBV5-5
d_call: TRBD1

cdr3_aa: CASSNYRGDHYEQYF
cdr3_nt: TGTGCCAGCAGCAACTACAGGGGCGACCACTACGAGCAGTACTTC
j_call: TRBJ2-7
clone_size: .
v_call: TRBV7-9
d_call: TRBD1

cdr3_aa: CASSAYVAGASYNEQFF
cdr3_nt: TGTGCCAGCAGCGCTTATGTGGCGGGAGCCTCTTACAATGAGCAGTTCTTC
j_call: TRBJ2-1
clone_size: .
v_call: TRBV7-6
d_call: TRBD2

cdr3_aa: CASNSGGTTGELFF
cdr3_nt: TGCGCCAGTAATAGCGGGGGGACCACCGGGGAGCTGTTTTTT
j_call: TRBJ2-2
clone_size: .
v_call: TRBV5-1
d_call: TRBD2